The clone carrying this TCR beta chain came up once. The antigen is undetermined. Only in-frame clones appear in the TCRdb table, and some are missing; sequencing was by immunoSEQ multiplex PCR. The profile covers about 100,000 clones, with just under 90% appearing a single time and around 3.2% taken by the ten largest. This specimen comes from a study of T cell responses to AZD1222 COVID-19 vaccine. In the study overall: Samples with a second dose at about 4 or about 12 weeks were pooled together.

V was cut by 5 bases and J by 7 bases, with 6 bases left in between. There are 11 residues in the CDR3. The V gene's germline CDR1 is SGHTA and CDR2 FQGTGA. Study-level points and caveats: CD4 TCRs covered the whole spike, strongest at regions 160-218 and 743-854. Among those given AZD1222, only 5 to 7 were seropositive at baseline. Females made up more of the donors, who were largely white British, and clonal diversity may have come out too low.

V usage is TRBV7-3 and J usage is TRBJ2-1, with D perhaps matching TRBD1 (5 bases). Here the sequenced sample was peripheral blood, taken on day 0 of AZD1222 vaccination. The clonotype was recovered from an adult in good health. The DNA for the CDR3 is TGTGCCAGCAGCGACAGTAATGAGCAGTTCTTC. Its translation is CASSDSNEQFF.